The TCR beta chain under discussion was sequenced for a study of T cell repertoires in ileal Crohn's disease. Study findings and constraints: The median delay to postoperative endoscopy was 5.5 to 8.5 months. Compared with CD4 T cells, sorted CD8 cells carried more expanded clones.

Sample time point: neoterminal ileum biopsy at postoperative endoscopy, about 6 months after surgery. Each sample's TCRB immunosequencing used five hundred nanograms of biopsy DNA. Libraries were prepared by immunoSEQ multiplex PCR; TCRdb keeps only in-frame clonotypes and omits some of them. The table records almost 4,000 clones, 60% to 80% of them present only once. The ends lost 7 bases at V and 11 bases at J; junction bases unmatched: 14. The CDR3 covers 13 residues. The V gene's germline CDR1 is SQVTM and CDR2 ANQGSEA. In the case of this clone: Its specificity is unknown.

The chain joins TRBV29-1 to TRBJ1-1; 9 bases match TRBD1. The clonotype comes from an adult with Crohn's disease. The specimen was ileal tissue. The CDR3 DNA is TGCAGCGCCCAAGGCACAGGGGGCTGGGGGGCTTTCTTT. The encoded protein is CSAQGTGGWGAFF.